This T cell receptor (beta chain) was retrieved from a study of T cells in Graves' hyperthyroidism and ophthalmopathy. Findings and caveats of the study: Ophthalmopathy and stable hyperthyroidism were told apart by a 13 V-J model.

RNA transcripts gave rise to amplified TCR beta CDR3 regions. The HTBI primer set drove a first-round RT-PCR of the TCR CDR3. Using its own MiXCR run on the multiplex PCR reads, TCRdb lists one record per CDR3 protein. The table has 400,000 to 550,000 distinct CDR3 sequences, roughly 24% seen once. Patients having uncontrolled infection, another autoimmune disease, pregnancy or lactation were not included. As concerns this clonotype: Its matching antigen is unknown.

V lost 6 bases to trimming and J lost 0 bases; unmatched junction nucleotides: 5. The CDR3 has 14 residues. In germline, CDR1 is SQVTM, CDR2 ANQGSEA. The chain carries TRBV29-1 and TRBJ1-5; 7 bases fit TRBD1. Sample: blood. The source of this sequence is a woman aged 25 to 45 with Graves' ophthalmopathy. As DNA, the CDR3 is TGCAGCGTGAAGGGGGCAAATAGCAATCAGCCCCAGCATTTT. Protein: CSVKGANSNQPQHF.